What follows are 27 T cell receptor beta chains derived from one specimen sequenced in a study of PD-L1 blockade in urothelial cancer. This sample's time point: pretreatment peripheral blood. Sequencing was performed with immunoSEQ multiplex PCR; in TCRdb, only in-frame clones are kept and a portion is missing. The repertoire holds tens of thousands of clones, with around 83% as singletons. The sequencing used PBMCs, collected around atezolizumab (anti-PD-L1) treatment. Source of these receptors: a man aged 45-60 years with urothelial cancer.

V gene TRBV7-9 combines with J gene TRBJ2-5; no reliable D call. This CDR3 comprises 12 residues. CDR1 and CDR2 (germline): SEHNR, FQNEAQ (reference sequence). Trimming removed 4 bases at V and 7 bases at J, with 10 bases between. The CDR3 loop reads CASSSNLRTQYF. CDR3 coding DNA: TGTGCCAGCAGCTCCAACTTAAGGACCCAGTACTTC.

This rearrangement joins TRBV30 to TRBJ2-7; TRBD1 agrees at 9 bases. The CDR3 runs 12 residues. With 5 bases clipped from V and 2 bases from J, the junction kept 1 base outside the gene matches. CDR1 and CDR2 (germline): GTSNPN, SVGIG (reference sequence). This CDR3 reads CAWDRGTYEQYF. Here the CDR3 DNA reads TGTGCCTGGGACAGGGGGACCTACGAGCAGTACTTC.

The rearrangement joins TRBV19 to TRBJ1-1; D might be TRBD1 (5 bases). The CDR3 length is 17 residues. Between the trimmed V and J ends, which lost 7 bases and 13 bases, there was a span of 34 bases. Germline CDR1 LNHDA, CDR2 SQIVND (reference sequence). CDR3 coding DNA: TGTGCCAGTAATAGGGGACCTCGGGGGAAAGAACTCGGGGGGAGTTTCTTT. Translation gives CASNRGPRGKELGGSFF.

The chain has TRBV6-5 and TRBJ1-1, with D possibly matching TRBD1 (5 bases). The CDR3 runs to 13 residues. Germline V CDR1 and CDR2: MNHEY, SVGAGI. Trimming pared 2 bases from V and 7 bases from J, leaving 11 bases between. Here the CDR3 DNA reads TGTGCCAGCAGTTACCGTGGACAATATGAAGCTTTCTTT. As protein: CASSYRGQYEAFF.

The rearrangement joins TRBV29-1 to TRBJ2-5; D ambiguous. Germline CDR1 is SQVTM and CDR2 is ANQGSEA. Trimming stripped 6 bases from V and 5 bases from J, with 13 bases between. This CDR3 region has 12 residues. The DNA of the CDR3 is TGCAGCGTCGATCTGAACGGGGAGACCCAGTACTTC. Its translation is CSVDLNGETQYF.

This clone was counted a few times. V is TRBV7-9 and J is TRBJ2-6; D is undetermined. CDR1 is SEHNR, CDR2 FQNEAQ, per germline (reference sequence). Trimming took off 4 bases at V and 1 base at J, with 11 bases between the two ends. The length of the CDR3 is 16 residues. Here the CDR3 DNA reads TGTGCCAGCAGCTCCGGGTTTTTTTCTGGGGCCAACGTCCTGACTTTC. Translation: CASSSGFFSGANVLTF.

This clone was observed once. The V and J genes are TRBV18 and TRBJ1-2; D might be TRBD1 (6 bases). CDR3 length equals 17 residues. Per the germline V gene, CDR1 is KGHSH and CDR2 is LQKENI. V lost 2 bases, J lost 2 bases, and 18 bases lay in between. The CDR3 here is CASSPVPVGRGNYGYTF. CDR3 nucleotides: TGTGCCAGCTCACCAGTCCCCGTGGGCAGGGGAAACTATGGCTACACCTTC.

The gene calls are TRBV10-2 and TRBJ2-7; 16 nucleotides line up with TRBD2. Germline V lookup: CDR1 WSHSY, CDR2 SAAADI. J gave up 9 bases and V 6 bases, and 5 bases lay outside the gene matches. The length of the CDR3 is 14 residues. CDR3 nucleotides: TGCGCCAGCAGCCCGGGACTAGCGGGAGGGATGCAGTACTTC. It yields the protein CASSPGLAGGMQYF.

The sample holds one count of this clone. The chain uses TRBV5-1 and TRBJ2-2; the match to TRBD2 covers 11 bases. V gave up 4 bases and J gave up 4 bases; unmatched junction bases: 6. This CDR3 is 16 amino acids long. Germline CDR1 SGHRS, CDR2 YFSETQ. The CDR3 coding sequence is TGCGCCAGCAGCCCCCCTCTAGCGGGGGGCACCGGGGAGCTGTTTTTT. Amino acids: CASSPPLAGGTGELFF.

The chain has TRBV7-9 and TRBJ1-4; D is uncertain. The CDR3 extends over 12 amino acids. V lost 8 bases and J lost 6, with 10 bases in between. CDR1 and CDR2 from the germline V gene are SEHNR and FQNEAQ (reference sequence). In nucleotides, the CDR3 is TGTGCCAGCCGGCAGGAGGATGAAAAACTGTTTTTT. Its protein product is CASRQEDEKLFF.

The CDR3 loop is CSVEGTRKTQYF. The CDR3 DNA is TGCAGCGTTGAAGGGACACGCAAAACCCAGTACTTC. The genes are TRBV29-1 and TRBJ2-5; D is possibly TRBD1 (5 bases). The germline V and J ends were trimmed by 1 base and 8 bases, with 11 bases remaining between them. The length of the CDR3 is 12 residues. Germline CDR1 SQVTM, CDR2 ANQGSEA.

The rearrangement uses TRBV7-6 and TRBJ2-2; unclear D gene. CDR1 is SGHVS, CDR2 FNYEAQ, per germline. The ends were cut back, 0 bases at V and 2 bases at J, with 10 bases in the middle. This CDR3 spans 16 amino acids. The CDR3 coding sequence is TGTGCCAGCAGCTTAGCGCGACACACTAACACCGGGGAGCTGTTTTTT. This sequence encodes CASSLARHTNTGELFF.

This chain links TRBV10-2 with TRBJ1-1; possibly TRBD1 for D (6 bases). V was pared by 4 bases and J by 5 bases, with 11 bases between. Germline CDR1 WSHSY, CDR2 SAAADI. This CDR3 is built from 13 residues. This CDR3 reads CASSAQGRTEAFF. In DNA form, the CDR3 reads TGCGCCAGCAGTGCCCAGGGGAGAACTGAAGCTTTCTTT.

This chain joins TRBV7-9 and TRBJ2-6, with 8 bases aligning to TRBD1. This CDR3 comprises 19 residues. The trim removed 1 base at V and 2 bases at J, leaving 10 bases unmatched. Per the germline V gene, CDR1 is SEHNR and CDR2 is FQNEAQ (reference sequence). The CDR3 loop is CASSLGLWDRQTGANVLTF. CDR3 nucleotide sequence: TGTGCCAGCAGCTTAGGATTATGGGACAGGCAAACTGGGGCCAACGTCCTGACTTTC.

This clone occurred a few times. CDR3: CASSPGPGSGNTIYF. In DNA form, the CDR3 reads TGTGCCAGCTCACCTGGGCCAGGGTCTGGAAACACCATATATTTT. V is TRBV18 and J is TRBJ1-3; the D gene is possibly TRBD1 (5 bases). Germline values: CDR1 KGHSH, CDR2 LQKENI. The CDR3 is made up of 15 amino acids. Trimming pared 3 bases from V and 1 base from J, leaving 10 bases between. The full variable domain, with the rest looked up from reference TRBV18 and TRBJ1-3, is NAGVMQNPRHLVRRRGQEARLRCSPMKGHSHVYWYRQLPEEGLKFMVYLQKENIIDESGMPKERFSAEFPKEGPSILRIQQVVRGDSAAYFCASSPGPGSGNTIYFGEGSWLTVV.

The chain couples TRBV19 to TRBJ2-5, with D unclear. The V and J ends lost 10 bases and 4 bases respectively, with 10 bases between them. The length of the CDR3 is 11 residues. CDR1 LNHDA and CDR2 SQIVND come from the germline V gene (reference sequence). The CDR3 nucleotides are TGTGCCACTGAGGTAGGAGAGACCCAGTACTTC. This encodes CATEVGETQYF.

CDR3 sequence: CASSPGRVNSPLHF. As DNA, the CDR3 is TGTGCCAGCTCACCCGGCAGGGTTAATTCACCCCTCCACTTT. The chain combines TRBV18 with TRBJ1-6, with D maybe TRBD1 (5 bases). Trimming shortened V by 3 bases and J by 6 bases, and 9 bases separated the two germline ends. This CDR3 is 14 amino acids long. Germline values: CDR1 KGHSH, CDR2 LQKENI. Full variable domain (outside the CDR3, taken from reference TRBV18 and TRBJ1-6): NAGVMQNPRHLVRRRGQEARLRCSPMKGHSHVYWYRQLPEEGLKFMVYLQKENIIDESGMPKERFSAEFPKEGPSILRIQQVVRGDSAAYFCASSPGRVNSPLHFGNGTRLTVT.

This chain links TRBV27 with TRBJ1-4; 8 bases align to TRBD1. There are 14 residues in the CDR3. Germline CDR1 MNHEY, CDR2 SMNVEV (reference sequence). With V trimmed by 8 bases and J by 5 bases, 7 bases remained unmatched. The DNA for the CDR3 is TGTGCCAGCCAACGCCAGGGGGCCAATGAAAAACTGTTTTTT. Translation gives CASQRQGANEKLFF.

The gene calls are TRBV5-1 and TRBJ2-3; the D is unclear. The length of the CDR3 is 14 residues. Germline values: CDR1 SGHRS, CDR2 YFSETQ. V was clipped by 0 bases and J by 6 bases, with 11 bases between them. The DNA for the CDR3 is TGCGCCAGCAGCTTGGACAGTGGTGGGGATACGCAGTATTTT. It codes for CASSLDSGGDTQYF.

V gene TRBV11-2 combines with J gene TRBJ1-4, with 8 bases aligning to TRBD1. V trimming: 10 bases; J trimming: 5 bases; junction bases outside the gene matches: 6. This CDR3 spans 13 amino acids. The germline gives CDR1 SGHAT, CDR2 FQNNGV. This CDR3 is CATSRDRNEKLFF. The CDR3 region has the DNA TGTGCCACCAGTCGGGACAGGAATGAAAAACTGTTTTTT.

This clone came up once. This sequence joins TRBV7-9 and TRBJ1-4; D is unclear. Per germline, CDR1 SEHNR and CDR2 FQNEAQ (reference sequence). The V end lost 2 bases, the J end lost 6 bases, and 10 bases lay between the germline ends. The CDR3 has 14 amino acids. CDR3: CASSLFPADEKLFF. CDR3 nucleotide sequence: TGTGCCAGCAGCTTATTCCCGGCGGATGAAAAACTGTTTTTT.

The chain recombines TRBV2 with TRBJ2-7, with D hard to call. The V gene lost 3 bases and the J gene lost 3 bases, with 6 bases spanning the gap. The CDR3 is 12 amino acids. Germline CDR1 SNHLY, CDR2 FYNNEI. CDR3 protein: CASSDRFYEQYF. DNA of the CDR3: TGTGCCAGCAGTGACAGATTCTACGAGCAGTACTTC.

The genes are TRBV7-9 and TRBJ2-7, with D perhaps matching TRBD1 (5 bases). The V end was cut by 5 bases, the J end by 2 bases, with 13 bases between. The germline gives CDR1 SEHNR, CDR2 FQNEAQ (reference sequence). The length of the CDR3 is 14 residues. The CDR3 coding sequence is TGTGCCAGCAGCGTCCCAGGCAGGGCCTACGAGCAGTACTTC. Amino acids: CASSVPGRAYEQYF.

CDR3 loop: CASSSTDRIKWGYTF. The CDR3 bases are TGTGCCAGCAGCTCTACGGACAGGATAAAATGGGGCTACACCTTC. V is TRBV7-9 and J is TRBJ1-2, with 7 bases that match TRBD1. In germline, CDR1 is SEHNR, CDR2 FQNEAQ (reference sequence). V dropped 4 bases and J dropped 8; count of bases not matched to a gene: 13. CDR3 length equals 15 residues.

V is TRBV6-1 and J is TRBJ1-2; 11 nucleotides agree with TRBD1. The germline V gene encodes CDR1 MNHNS and CDR2 SASEGT. The CDR3 runs 16 residues. V was pared by 4 bases and J by 7 bases, with 11 bases of the junction left unmatched. The CDR3 DNA reads as TGTGCCAGCAGTGCTTGGACAGGGGGCATCACTAGTGGCTACACCTTC. Translated: CASSAWTGGITSGYTF.

This clone was found a few times. The rearrangement uses TRBV10-3 and TRBJ1-4; a possible D gene is TRBD1 (5 bases). V was clipped by 3 bases and J by 0 bases, with 8 bases between them. Germline CDR1 and CDR2: ENHRY and SYGVKD. This CDR3 is built from 15 residues. CDR3 in amino acids: CAISDTGATNEKLFF. The CDR3 DNA sequence: TGTGCCATCAGTGACACAGGCGCAACTAATGAAAAACTGTTTTTT.

The chain has TRBV29-1 and TRBJ2-7; a possible D gene is TRBD2 (6 bases). Germline loops: CDR1 SQVTM, CDR2 ANQGSEA. The CDR3 length is 14 residues. Trimming stripped 5 bases from V and 1 base from J, with 15 bases between. CDR3 sequence (DNA): TGCAGCGTTATTCAATTAGGAGGGTCCTACGAGCAGTACTTC. This sequence encodes CSVIQLGGSYEQYF.